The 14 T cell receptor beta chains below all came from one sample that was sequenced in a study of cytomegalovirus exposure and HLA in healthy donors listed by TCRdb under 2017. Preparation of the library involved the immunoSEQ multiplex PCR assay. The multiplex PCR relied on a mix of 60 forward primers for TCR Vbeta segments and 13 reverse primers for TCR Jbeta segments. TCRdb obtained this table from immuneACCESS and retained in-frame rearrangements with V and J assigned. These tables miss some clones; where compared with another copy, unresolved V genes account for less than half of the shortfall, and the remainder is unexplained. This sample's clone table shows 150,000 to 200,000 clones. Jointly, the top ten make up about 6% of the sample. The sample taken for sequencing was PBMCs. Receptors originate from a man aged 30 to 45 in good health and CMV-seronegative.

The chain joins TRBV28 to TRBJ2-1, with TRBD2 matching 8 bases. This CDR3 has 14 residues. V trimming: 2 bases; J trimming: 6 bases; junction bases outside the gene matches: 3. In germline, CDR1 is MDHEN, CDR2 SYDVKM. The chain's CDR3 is CASSLVAGSNEQFF. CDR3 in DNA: TGTGCCAGCAGTTTAGTAGCGGGATCCAATGAGCAGTTCTTC.

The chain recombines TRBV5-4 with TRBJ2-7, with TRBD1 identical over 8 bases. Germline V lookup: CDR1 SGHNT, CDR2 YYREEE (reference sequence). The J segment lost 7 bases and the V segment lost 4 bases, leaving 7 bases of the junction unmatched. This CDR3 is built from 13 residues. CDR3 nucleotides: TGTGCCAGCAGCCGTACAGGGGGAGTGGAGCAGTACTTC. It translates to CASSRTGGVEQYF.

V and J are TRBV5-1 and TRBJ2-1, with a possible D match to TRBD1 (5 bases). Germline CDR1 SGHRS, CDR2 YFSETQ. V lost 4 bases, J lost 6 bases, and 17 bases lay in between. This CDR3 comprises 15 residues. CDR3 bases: TGCGCCAGCAGCACCGGACAAGTGCACCTCAATGAGCAGTTCTTC. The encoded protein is CASSTGQVHLNEQFF.

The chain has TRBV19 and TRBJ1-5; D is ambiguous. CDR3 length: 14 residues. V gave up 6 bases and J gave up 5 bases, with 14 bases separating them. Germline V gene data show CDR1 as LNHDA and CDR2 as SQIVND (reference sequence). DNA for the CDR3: TGTGCCAGTAGGAGGGAACAGATGGATCAGCCCCAGCATTTT. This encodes CASRREQMDQPQHF.

The CDR3 sequence: CASIATNLYGYTF. The CDR3 DNA follows: TGTGCCAGTATAGCGACGAACCTCTATGGCTACACCTTC. The V gene is TRBV7-2, the J gene TRBJ1-2; D is undetermined. The ends were cut back, 9 bases at V and 4 bases at J, with 15 bases in the middle. CDR1 is SGHTA, CDR2 FQGNSA, per germline. The CDR3 has 13 residues. Filled out from reference TRBV7-2 and TRBJ1-2, the complete variable domain reads GAGVSQSPSNKVTEKGKDVELRCDPISGHTALYWYRQSLGQGLEFLIYFQGNSAPDKSGLPSDRFSAERTGGSVSTLTIQRTQQEDSAVYLCASIATNLYGYTFGSGTRLTVV.

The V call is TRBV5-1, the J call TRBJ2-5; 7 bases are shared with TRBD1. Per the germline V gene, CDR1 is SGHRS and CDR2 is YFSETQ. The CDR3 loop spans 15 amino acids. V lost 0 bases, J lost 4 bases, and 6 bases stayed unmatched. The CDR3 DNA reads TGCGCCAGCAGCTTGGAGGCCCAGGGGGTAGAGACCCAGTACTTC. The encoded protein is CASSLEAQGVETQYF.

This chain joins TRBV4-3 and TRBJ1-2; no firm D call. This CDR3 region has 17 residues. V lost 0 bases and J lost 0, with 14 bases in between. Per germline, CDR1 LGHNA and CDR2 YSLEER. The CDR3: CASSQESLTMSNYGYTF. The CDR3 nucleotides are TGCGCCAGCAGCCAAGAGTCCCTAACGATGTCTAACTATGGCTACACCTTC.

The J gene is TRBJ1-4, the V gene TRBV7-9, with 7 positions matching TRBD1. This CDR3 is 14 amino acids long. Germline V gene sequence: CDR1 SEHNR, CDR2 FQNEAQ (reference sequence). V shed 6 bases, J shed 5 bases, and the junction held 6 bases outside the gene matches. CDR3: CASRAGTDNEKLFF. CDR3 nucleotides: TGTGCCAGCAGAGCCGGGACAGACAATGAAAAACTGTTTTTT.

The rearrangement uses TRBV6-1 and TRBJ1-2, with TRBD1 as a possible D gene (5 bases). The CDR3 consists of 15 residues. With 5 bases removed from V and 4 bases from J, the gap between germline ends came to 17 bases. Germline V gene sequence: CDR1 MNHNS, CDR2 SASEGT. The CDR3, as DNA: TGTGCCAGCAGTTCTAACTTAGGGGAGGTCTATGGCTACACCTTC. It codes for CASSSNLGEVYGYTF.

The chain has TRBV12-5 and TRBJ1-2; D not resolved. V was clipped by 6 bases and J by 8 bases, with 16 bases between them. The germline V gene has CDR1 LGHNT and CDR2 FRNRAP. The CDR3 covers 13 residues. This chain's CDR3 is CASGVGDSGGYTF. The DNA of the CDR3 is TGTGCTAGTGGGGTCGGAGACTCGGGGGGCTACACCTTC.

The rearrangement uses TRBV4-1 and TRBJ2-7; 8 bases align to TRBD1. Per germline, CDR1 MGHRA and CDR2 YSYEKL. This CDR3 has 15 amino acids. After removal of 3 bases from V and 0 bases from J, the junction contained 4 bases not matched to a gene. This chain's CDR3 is CASSQGQAISYEQYF. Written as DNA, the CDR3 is TGCGCCAGCAGCCAGGGACAGGCCATCTCCTACGAGCAGTACTTC.

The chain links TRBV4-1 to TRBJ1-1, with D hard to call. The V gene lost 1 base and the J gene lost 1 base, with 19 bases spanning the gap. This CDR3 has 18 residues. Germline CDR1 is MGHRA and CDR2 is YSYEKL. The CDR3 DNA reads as TGCGCCAGCAGCCAAGTCTATGCGGGATCTGGGAGGAACACTGAAGCTTTCTTT. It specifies CASSQVYAGSGRNTEAFF.

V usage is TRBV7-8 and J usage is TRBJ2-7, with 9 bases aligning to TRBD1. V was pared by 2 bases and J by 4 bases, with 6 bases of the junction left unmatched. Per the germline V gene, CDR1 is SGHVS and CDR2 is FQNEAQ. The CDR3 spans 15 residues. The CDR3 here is CASSLMGTGLYEQYF. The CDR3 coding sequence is TGTGCCAGCAGCTTAATGGGGACAGGGCTTTACGAGCAGTACTTC.

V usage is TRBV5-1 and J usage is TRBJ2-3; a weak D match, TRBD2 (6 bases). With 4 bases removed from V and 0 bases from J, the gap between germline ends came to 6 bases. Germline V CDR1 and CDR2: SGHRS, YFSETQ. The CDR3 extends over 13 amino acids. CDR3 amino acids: CASSGTSTDTQYF. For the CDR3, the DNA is TGCGCCAGCAGCGGGACTAGCACAGATACGCAGTATTTT.